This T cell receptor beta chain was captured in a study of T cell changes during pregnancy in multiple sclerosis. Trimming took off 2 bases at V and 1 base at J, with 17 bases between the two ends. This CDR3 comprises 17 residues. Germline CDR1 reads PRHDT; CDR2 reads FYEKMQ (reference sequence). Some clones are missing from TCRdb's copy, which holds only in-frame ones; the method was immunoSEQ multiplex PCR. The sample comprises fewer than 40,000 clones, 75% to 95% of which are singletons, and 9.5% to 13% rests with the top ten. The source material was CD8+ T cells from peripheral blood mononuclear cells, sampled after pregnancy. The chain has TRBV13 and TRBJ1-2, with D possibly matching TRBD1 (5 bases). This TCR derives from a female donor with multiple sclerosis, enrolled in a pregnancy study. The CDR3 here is CASSLWGGKEGNYGYTF. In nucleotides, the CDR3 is TGTGCCAGCAGCTTATGGGGCGGGAAAGAGGGTAACTATGGCTACACCTTC. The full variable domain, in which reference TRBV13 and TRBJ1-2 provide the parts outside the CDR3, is AAGVIQSPRHLIKEKRETATLKCYPIPRHDTVYWYQQGPGQDPQFLISFYEKMQSDKGSIPDRFSAQQFSDYHSELNMSSLELGDSALYFCASSLWGGKEGNYGYTFGSGTRLTVV.